The source of this TCR beta chain is a study of beta chain features in type 1 diabetes. Study in general: Healthy donors and patients showed comparable age, gender and cell yields. Sorted cell examination encompassed approximately 110 million cells across all samples.

In its sample, this clone was seen many times. Its specificity is not known. The study reverse transcribed the entire isolated RNA, so it sequenced expressed TCRB transcripts. Mean read depth for naive, central memory and regulatory T cell samples was around 3.5 million reads. Using immunoSEQ multiplex PCR, the repertoire was profiled, and TCRdb retains in-frame clones only, with some absent. The table has some 360,000 clones, 8.5% to 10% seen once. Findings and caveats of the study: Moderately but significantly shorter TCRB CDR3s were found in Type 1 diabetes patients in all four CD4+ subsets.

Trimming shortened V by 7 bases and J by 3 bases, and 18 bases separated the two germline ends. The CDR3 has 15 residues. CDR1 and CDR2 from the germline V gene are MDHEN and SYDVKM. This TCR derives from a man aged 30 to 45 with type 1 diabetes. Material: central memory CD4+ T cells from blood. The gene calls are TRBV28 and TRBJ1-1; the D gene is possibly TRBD1 (5 bases). The CDR3 region has the DNA TGTGCCAGCACTGGGGGATCGGCTGTGGACACTGAAGCTTTCTTT. Translated: CASTGGSAVDTEAFF.